This TCR beta chain was sequenced during a study of beta chain features in type 1 diabetes. About the study: Sorted cells, approximately 110,000,000 in number, were examined across all samples.

Heparinised blood was drawn once per donor, averaging approximately 100 mL. The authors reverse transcribed all of the isolated RNA, so sequencing captured expressed TCRB transcripts. The data were produced by immunoSEQ multiplex PCR, yet TCRdb's version contains in-frame clones alone and is incomplete. The sample includes about 400,000 clones, about 12% of them seen just once. The J segment lost 0 bases and the V segment lost 4 bases, leaving 8 bases of the junction unmatched. Germline V gene lookup returns CDR1 LGHNA and CDR2 YNFKEQ. This CDR3 comprises 17 residues. The V gene is TRBV4-2, the J gene TRBJ2-7, with 11 bases aligning to TRBD1. The specimen was naive CD4+ T cells from blood. The clonotype comes from a man aged 18 to 30 in good health. CDR3 amino acids: CASSRLGTGGFSYEQYF. CDR3 in DNA: TGTGCCAGCAGCCGCCTAGGGACAGGGGGTTTCTCCTACGAGCAGTACTTC.